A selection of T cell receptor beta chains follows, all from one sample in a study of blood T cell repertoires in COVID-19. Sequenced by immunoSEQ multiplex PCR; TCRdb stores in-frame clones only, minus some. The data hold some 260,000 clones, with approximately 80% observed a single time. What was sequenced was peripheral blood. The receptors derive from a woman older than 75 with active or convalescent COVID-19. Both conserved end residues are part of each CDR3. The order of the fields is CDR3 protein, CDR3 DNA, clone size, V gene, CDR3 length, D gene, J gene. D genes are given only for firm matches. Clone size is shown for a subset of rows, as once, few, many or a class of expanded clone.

cdr3_aa: CASSTGQNYSPLHF
cdr3_nt: TGCGCCAGCAGCACCGGACAGAACTATTCACCCCTCCACTTT
clone_size: few
v_call: TRBV5-1
cdr3_length: 14
d_call: NA
j_call: TRBJ1-6

cdr3_aa: CASSLAGQNFVRYF
cdr3_nt: TGTGCCAGCAGCTTAGCGGGACAGAATTTTGTAAGATATTTT
clone_size: NA
v_call: TRBV7-9
cdr3_length: 14
d_call: TRBD1
j_call: TRBJ1-3

cdr3_aa: CASSKDRGPANEQFF
cdr3_nt: TGTGCCAGCAGTAAGGACAGGGGGCCCGCCAATGAGCAGTTCTTC
clone_size: NA
v_call: TRBV6-6
cdr3_length: 15
d_call: TRBD1
j_call: TRBJ2-1

cdr3_aa: CASSLDPGRWETQYF
cdr3_nt: TGCGCCAGCAGCTTGGATCCAGGGAGGTGGGAGACCCAGTACTTC
clone_size: NA
v_call: TRBV5-1
cdr3_length: 15
d_call: NA
j_call: TRBJ2-5

cdr3_aa: CASSFRTSDGTGELFF
cdr3_nt: TGTGCCAGCAGTTTCAGGACTAGTGATGGAACCGGGGAGCTGTTTTTT
clone_size: NA
v_call: TRBV28
cdr3_length: 16
d_call: TRBD2
j_call: TRBJ2-2

cdr3_aa: CASRLASRTFNATGNTIYF
cdr3_nt: TGTGCAAGTCGCTTAGCGTCTCGGACATTTAATGCGACTGGAAACACCATATATTTT
clone_size: NA
v_call: TRBV12-2
cdr3_length: 19
d_call: NA
j_call: TRBJ1-3

cdr3_aa: CASSSSGTHTGELFF
cdr3_nt: TGCGCCAGCAGCTCTTCCGGGACACACACCGGGGAGCTGTTTTTT
clone_size: NA
v_call: TRBV5-1
cdr3_length: 15
d_call: NA
j_call: TRBJ2-2

cdr3_aa: CASSPGTEQFF
cdr3_nt: TGTGCCAGCAGCCCCGGGACAGAGCAGTTCTTC
clone_size: NA
v_call: TRBV3-1/TRBV3-2
cdr3_length: 11
d_call: NA
j_call: TRBJ2-1

cdr3_aa: CASSLGARSQPQHF
cdr3_nt: TGTGCCAGCAGCTTAGGGGCCCGAAGTCAGCCCCAGCATTTT
clone_size: NA
v_call: TRBV5-6
cdr3_length: 14
d_call: NA
j_call: TRBJ1-5

cdr3_aa: CASSSGQGQVYGYTF
cdr3_nt: TGCGCCAGCAGTTCGGGACAGGGACAAGTCTATGGCTACACCTTC
clone_size: NA
v_call: TRBV5-1
cdr3_length: 15
d_call: TRBD1
j_call: TRBJ1-2

cdr3_aa: CAWTPWGGLQETQYF
cdr3_nt: TGTGCCTGGACCCCCTGGGGGGGTTTACAAGAGACCCAGTACTTC
clone_size: NA
v_call: TRBV30
cdr3_length: 15
d_call: TRBD2
j_call: TRBJ2-5

cdr3_aa: CAWGTGPGNTIYF
cdr3_nt: TGTGCCTGGGGTACAGGGCCAGGAAACACCATATATTTT
clone_size: NA
v_call: TRBV30
cdr3_length: 13
d_call: NA
j_call: TRBJ1-3

cdr3_aa: CASSRRQGWVASRETQYF
cdr3_nt: TGTGCCAGCAGCCGGAGACAGGGATGGGTAGCGAGTCGGGAGACCCAGTACTTC
clone_size: NA
v_call: TRBV7-8
cdr3_length: 18
d_call: TRBD1
j_call: TRBJ2-5

cdr3_aa: CASSFGVPGLAGQEQYF
cdr3_nt: TGTGCCAGCAGTTTTGGTGTACCGGGACTAGCGGGGCAAGAGCAGTACTTC
clone_size: NA
v_call: TRBV5-4
cdr3_length: 17
d_call: TRBD2
j_call: TRBJ2-7

cdr3_aa: CASSLGGWGRLNTEAFF
cdr3_nt: TGCGCCAGCAGCTTGGGGGGTTGGGGCAGGCTGAACACTGAAGCTTTCTTT
clone_size: NA
v_call: TRBV5-1
cdr3_length: 17
d_call: NA
j_call: TRBJ1-1

cdr3_aa: CASSLDRAFGETQYF
cdr3_nt: TGCGCCAGCAGCTTGGACAGGGCTTTTGGGGAGACCCAGTACTTC
clone_size: NA
v_call: TRBV5-1
cdr3_length: 15
d_call: NA
j_call: TRBJ2-5

cdr3_aa: CASSWPAQGAGNQPQHF
cdr3_nt: TGTGCCAGCAGTTGGCCGGCACAGGGGGCAGGGAATCAGCCCCAGCATTTT
clone_size: NA
v_call: TRBV28
cdr3_length: 17
d_call: TRBD1
j_call: TRBJ1-5

cdr3_aa: CAWRDSWSSYNSPLHF
cdr3_nt: TGTGCCTGGAGGGACTCCTGGAGCTCCTATAATTCACCCCTCCACTTT
clone_size: NA
v_call: TRBV30
cdr3_length: 16
d_call: NA
j_call: TRBJ1-6

cdr3_aa: CASSDRGRRTEAFF
cdr3_nt: TGTGCCAGCAGTGACAGGGGGCGGCGGACTGAAGCTTTCTTT
clone_size: few
v_call: TRBV7-9
cdr3_length: 14
d_call: TRBD1
j_call: TRBJ1-1

cdr3_aa: CASSEAGVDQPQHF
cdr3_nt: TGTGCCAGCAGTGAAGCAGGAGTTGATCAGCCCCAGCATTTT
clone_size: NA
v_call: TRBV6-1
cdr3_length: 14
d_call: NA
j_call: TRBJ1-5

cdr3_aa: CATQQGLFDSPLHF
cdr3_nt: TGTGCCACCCAACAGGGGCTCTTTGATTCACCCCTCCACTTT
clone_size: NA
v_call: TRBV19
cdr3_length: 14
d_call: TRBD1
j_call: TRBJ1-6

cdr3_aa: CASSEHRGDTQYF
cdr3_nt: TGTGCCAGCAGTGAACACAGGGGTGATACGCAGTATTTT
clone_size: NA
v_call: TRBV6-4
cdr3_length: 13
d_call: TRBD1
j_call: TRBJ2-3

cdr3_aa: CASSQSSGANVLTF
cdr3_nt: TGTGCCAGCTCACAGAGCTCTGGGGCCAACGTCCTGACTTTC
clone_size: NA
v_call: TRBV18
cdr3_length: 14
d_call: NA
j_call: TRBJ2-6

cdr3_aa: CASSLSGRAGNYEQYF
cdr3_nt: TGTGCCAGCAGTTTATCCGGCCGGGCAGGGAATTACGAGCAGTACTTC
clone_size: NA
v_call: TRBV28
cdr3_length: 16
d_call: NA
j_call: TRBJ2-7

cdr3_aa: CASSLAGILGADTEAFF
cdr3_nt: TGCGCCAGCAGCTTGGCCGGGATACTGGGAGCGGACACTGAAGCTTTCTTT
clone_size: NA
v_call: TRBV5-1
cdr3_length: 17
d_call: NA
j_call: TRBJ1-1

cdr3_aa: CAIRGDSNQPQHF
cdr3_nt: TGTGCCATCAGAGGAGATAGCAATCAGCCCCAGCATTTT
clone_size: NA
v_call: TRBV10-3
cdr3_length: 13
d_call: NA
j_call: TRBJ1-5

cdr3_aa: CSLRDRGPNEQFF
cdr3_nt: TGCAGCCTGAGGGACAGGGGGCCCAATGAGCAGTTCTTC
clone_size: NA
v_call: TRBV29-1
cdr3_length: 13
d_call: TRBD1
j_call: TRBJ2-1

cdr3_aa: CSAQPSGGAWGTQYF
cdr3_nt: TGCAGCGCCCAGCCTAGCGGGGGAGCTTGGGGGACCCAGTACTTC
clone_size: NA
v_call: TRBV29-1
cdr3_length: 15
d_call: TRBD2
j_call: TRBJ2-5

cdr3_aa: CASSSLRQTQYQETQYF
cdr3_nt: TGTGCCAGCAGTTCCCTAAGACAGACACAGTACCAAGAGACCCAGTACTTC
clone_size: NA
v_call: TRBV6-2/TRBV6-3
cdr3_length: 17
d_call: NA
j_call: TRBJ2-5

cdr3_aa: CASSPQTGPYEQYF
cdr3_nt: TGTGCCAGCTCACCGCAGACAGGGCCCTACGAGCAGTACTTC
clone_size: NA
v_call: TRBV18
cdr3_length: 14
d_call: TRBD1
j_call: TRBJ2-7

cdr3_aa: CASSLTRGNTEAFF
cdr3_nt: TGTGCCAGCAGCTTGACCCGAGGGAACACTGAAGCTTTCTTT
clone_size: NA
v_call: TRBV11-2
cdr3_length: 14
d_call: NA
j_call: TRBJ1-1

cdr3_aa: CASSSTGDSNQPQHF
cdr3_nt: TGTGCCAGCAGTTCGACAGGGGACAGCAATCAGCCCCAGCATTTT
clone_size: NA
v_call: TRBV28
cdr3_length: 15
d_call: TRBD1
j_call: TRBJ1-5

cdr3_aa: CASTKLGTGKGYTF
cdr3_nt: TGTGCCAGTACCAAGCTCGGGACAGGGAAGGGCTACACCTTC
clone_size: NA
v_call: TRBV19
cdr3_length: 14
d_call: TRBD1
j_call: TRBJ1-2

cdr3_aa: CASSSRPNREGSPLHF
cdr3_nt: TGCGCCAGCAGCTCCCGTCCTAACAGAGAGGGTTCACCCCTCCACTTT
clone_size: NA
v_call: TRBV5-1
cdr3_length: 16
d_call: NA
j_call: TRBJ1-6

cdr3_aa: CASSPPWRSSYNEQFF
cdr3_nt: TGTGCCAGCAGCCCTCCGTGGAGGAGCTCCTACAATGAGCAGTTCTTC
clone_size: NA
v_call: TRBV3-1/TRBV3-2
cdr3_length: 16
d_call: NA
j_call: TRBJ2-1

cdr3_aa: CASSLAAYEQYF
cdr3_nt: TGTGCCAGCAGTTTGGCGGCCTACGAGCAGTACTTC
clone_size: NA
v_call: TRBV28
cdr3_length: 12
d_call: NA
j_call: TRBJ2-7

cdr3_aa: CASSPNPSGSLNEQFF
cdr3_nt: TGTGCCAGCAGCCCCAACCCTAGCGGGAGTTTGAATGAGCAGTTCTTC
clone_size: NA
v_call: TRBV5-4
cdr3_length: 16
d_call: TRBD2
j_call: TRBJ2-1

cdr3_aa: CASKSGQDYGYTF
cdr3_nt: TGTGCCAGTAAGTCGGGACAGGACTATGGCTACACCTTC
clone_size: few
v_call: TRBV19
cdr3_length: 13
d_call: TRBD1
j_call: TRBJ1-2

cdr3_aa: CASSGGHGTDTQYF
cdr3_nt: TGTGCCAGCTCCGGGGGGCATGGCACAGATACGCAGTATTTT
clone_size: NA
v_call: TRBV2
cdr3_length: 14
d_call: NA
j_call: TRBJ2-3

cdr3_aa: CASTDLNTEAFF
cdr3_nt: TGTGCCAGCACTGATCTAAACACTGAAGCTTTCTTT
clone_size: few
v_call: TRBV27
cdr3_length: 12
d_call: NA
j_call: TRBJ1-1

cdr3_aa: CASSDNLREQFF
cdr3_nt: TGTGCCAGTAGTGACAATTTACGGGAGCAGTTCTTC
clone_size: NA
v_call: TRBV19
cdr3_length: 12
d_call: NA
j_call: TRBJ2-1

cdr3_aa: CSARDPPGQYF
cdr3_nt: TGCAGTGCTAGAGATCCGCCGGGTCAGTACTTC
clone_size: NA
v_call: TRBV20-1
cdr3_length: 11
d_call: NA
j_call: TRBJ2-7

cdr3_aa: CASRTSGSDGDTGELFF
cdr3_nt: TGTGCCAGCCGGACTAGCGGGAGCGATGGGGACACCGGGGAGCTGTTTTTT
clone_size: NA
v_call: TRBV19
cdr3_length: 17
d_call: TRBD2
j_call: TRBJ2-2

cdr3_aa: CATSDYPGDGELFF
cdr3_nt: TGTGCCACCAGTGACTACCCAGGGGATGGGGAGCTGTTTTTT
clone_size: NA
v_call: TRBV24-1
cdr3_length: 14
d_call: NA
j_call: TRBJ2-2

cdr3_aa: CASTSDRANTEAFF
cdr3_nt: TGTGCCAGCACCTCTGACAGGGCAAACACTGAAGCTTTCTTT
clone_size: NA
v_call: TRBV2
cdr3_length: 14
d_call: TRBD1
j_call: TRBJ1-1

cdr3_aa: CASSSRLAANEQYF
cdr3_nt: TGTGCCAGCAGCTCCCGACTAGCGGCCAACGAGCAGTACTTC
clone_size: once
v_call: TRBV5-6
cdr3_length: 14
d_call: TRBD2
j_call: TRBJ2-7

cdr3_aa: CASKLDRADYGYTF
cdr3_nt: TGCGCCAGCAAATTAGACAGGGCGGACTATGGCTACACCTTC
clone_size: NA
v_call: TRBV5-1
cdr3_length: 14
d_call: TRBD1
j_call: TRBJ1-2

cdr3_aa: CAWSKGQALEAFF
cdr3_nt: TGTGCCTGGAGTAAGGGACAGGCACTTGAAGCTTTCTTT
clone_size: NA
v_call: TRBV30
cdr3_length: 13
d_call: TRBD1
j_call: TRBJ1-1

cdr3_aa: CASSLGTLFTGNTIYF
cdr3_nt: TGTGCCAGCAGCTTGGGGACACTTTTTACTGGAAACACCATATATTTT
clone_size: NA
v_call: TRBV5-6
cdr3_length: 16
d_call: NA
j_call: TRBJ1-3

cdr3_aa: CASSSTVGLAGYEQYF
cdr3_nt: TGCGCCAGCAGCTCTACCGTAGGACTAGCGGGCTACGAGCAGTACTTC
clone_size: NA
v_call: TRBV5-1
cdr3_length: 16
d_call: TRBD2
j_call: TRBJ2-7

cdr3_aa: CASRDRGEKLFF
cdr3_nt: TGTGCCAGCAGGGACAGGGGTGAAAAACTGTTTTTT
clone_size: NA
v_call: TRBV2
cdr3_length: 12
d_call: TRBD1
j_call: TRBJ1-4

cdr3_aa: CAISESRGSYGYTF
cdr3_nt: TGTGCCATCAGTGAGTCTCGAGGGAGCTATGGCTACACCTTC
clone_size: NA
v_call: TRBV10-3
cdr3_length: 14
d_call: NA
j_call: TRBJ1-2

cdr3_aa: CASALGNLYNEQFF
cdr3_nt: TGCGCCAGCGCACTAGGGAACCTTTACAATGAGCAGTTCTTC
clone_size: NA
v_call: TRBV4-1
cdr3_length: 14
d_call: NA
j_call: TRBJ2-1

cdr3_aa: CASSLLPGYNEQFF
cdr3_nt: TGCGCCAGCAGCTTGCTACCCGGCTACAATGAGCAGTTCTTC
clone_size: NA
v_call: TRBV5-1
cdr3_length: 14
d_call: NA
j_call: TRBJ2-1